This T cell receptor (beta chain) was sequenced during a study of T-cell memory formation after mild COVID-19. Germline V gives CDR1 MNHEY, CDR2 SVGAGI. V gave up 7 bases and J gave up 4 bases, with 17 bases separating them. The CDR3 loop spans 14 amino acids. TCRdb re-analysed the 5' RACE reads in MiXCR, keeping a single row per CDR3 protein. The table records 120,000 to 150,000 distinct CDR3 sequences, around 5.8% of them present only once. This clonotype occurred many times. What it binds is unknown. Study-wide points: Mainly in CM and EM were contracting CD4+ clones; CD8+ were in EMRA.

The sequence was collected from an adult woman who had mild COVID-19 (a few samples of this study predate the infection). Cell type and time point are not known. The sample comprised PBMCs or a T cell subset sorted from them (not recorded which). The chain recombines TRBV6-5 with TRBJ2-7; D is unclear. CDR3 bases: TGTGCCAGCACCGCCAACACACGCCAGTACGAGCAGTACTTC. Amino acid sequence: CASTANTRQYEQYF.